This T cell receptor beta chain originates from a study of T and B cells in COVID-19 patients. Whole-study context: In the active-infection cohort, 18 of 20 patients had comorbidities linked to unfavorable COVID-19 outcome.

CDR1 is MRHNA and CDR2 is SNTAGT in the germline V gene. The CDR3 spans 12 residues. With 2 bases removed from V and 8 bases from J, the gap between germline ends came to 4 bases. This clonotype came up a few times. Its target is unknown. BIOMED2 TRB-A/B primer pools were used in multiplex TRB PCR. TCRdb analysed the multiplex PCR reads with MiXCR anew, one entry per CDR3 protein. The sample contains about 5,400 distinct CDR3 sequences, roughly 30% of which appear only once. From blood, roughly 220-550 ng of genomic DNA served as TRB template. Notes on the study in general: Patients with COVID-19 reportedly showed strongly skewed T cell receptor beta variable and joining gene usage. Of approximately 2,400 TCR clusters found only in the recovered cohort, 31 had low generation probability.

Sequencing was performed on blood. The chain combines TRBV6-4 with TRBJ1-6; D is unresolved. The receptor was derived from a human donor with active COVID-19. CDR3 protein: CASSDGYSPLHF. In DNA, the CDR3 is TGTGCCAGCAGTGACGGATATTCACCCCTCCACTTT.